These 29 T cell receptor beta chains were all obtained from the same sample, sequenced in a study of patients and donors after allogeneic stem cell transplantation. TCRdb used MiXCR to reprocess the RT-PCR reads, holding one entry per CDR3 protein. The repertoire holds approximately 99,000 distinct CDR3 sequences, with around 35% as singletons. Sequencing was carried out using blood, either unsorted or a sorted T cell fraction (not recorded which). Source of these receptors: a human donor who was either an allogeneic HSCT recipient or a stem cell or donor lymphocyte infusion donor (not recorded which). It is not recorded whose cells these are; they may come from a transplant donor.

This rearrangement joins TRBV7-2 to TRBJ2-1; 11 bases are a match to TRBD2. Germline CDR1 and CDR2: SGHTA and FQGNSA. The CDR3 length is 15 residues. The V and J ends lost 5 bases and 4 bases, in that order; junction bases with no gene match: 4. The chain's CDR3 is CASSARTSGYNEQFF. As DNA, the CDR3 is TGTGCCAGCAGCGCCCGGACTAGCGGGTACAATGAGCAGTTCTTC.

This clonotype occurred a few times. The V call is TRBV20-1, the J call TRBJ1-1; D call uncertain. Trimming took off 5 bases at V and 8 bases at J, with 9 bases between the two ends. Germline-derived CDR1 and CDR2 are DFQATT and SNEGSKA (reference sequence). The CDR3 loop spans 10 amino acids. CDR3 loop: CSASTEEAFF. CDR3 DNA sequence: TGCAGTGCTTCAACTGAGGAAGCTTTCTTT.

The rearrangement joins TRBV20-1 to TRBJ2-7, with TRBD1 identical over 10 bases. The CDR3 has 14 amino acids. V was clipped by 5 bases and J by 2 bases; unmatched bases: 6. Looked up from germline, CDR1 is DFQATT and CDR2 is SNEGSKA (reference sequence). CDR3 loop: CSAGSGTGAYEQYF. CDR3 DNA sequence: TGCAGTGCTGGATCCGGGACAGGGGCCTACGAGCAGTACTTC.

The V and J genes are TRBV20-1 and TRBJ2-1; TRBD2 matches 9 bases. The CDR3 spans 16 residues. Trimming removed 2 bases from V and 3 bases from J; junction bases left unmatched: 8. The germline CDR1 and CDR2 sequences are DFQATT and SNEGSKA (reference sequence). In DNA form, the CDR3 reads TGCAGTGCTAGACCAATAGCGGGAGATTTCTACAATGAGCAGTTCTTC. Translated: CSARPIAGDFYNEQFF.

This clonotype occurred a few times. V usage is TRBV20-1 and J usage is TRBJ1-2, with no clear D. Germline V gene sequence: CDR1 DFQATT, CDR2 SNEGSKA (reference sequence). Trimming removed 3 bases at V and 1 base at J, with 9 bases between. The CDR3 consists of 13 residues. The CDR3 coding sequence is TGCAGTGCTAGTCCTCGCGATAACTATGGCTACACCTTC. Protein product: CSASPRDNYGYTF.

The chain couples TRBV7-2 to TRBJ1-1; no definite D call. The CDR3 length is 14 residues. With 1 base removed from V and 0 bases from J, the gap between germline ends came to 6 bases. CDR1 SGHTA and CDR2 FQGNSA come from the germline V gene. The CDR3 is CASSLGVVNTEAFF. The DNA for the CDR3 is TGTGCCAGCAGCTTAGGGGTGGTGAACACTGAAGCTTTCTTT.

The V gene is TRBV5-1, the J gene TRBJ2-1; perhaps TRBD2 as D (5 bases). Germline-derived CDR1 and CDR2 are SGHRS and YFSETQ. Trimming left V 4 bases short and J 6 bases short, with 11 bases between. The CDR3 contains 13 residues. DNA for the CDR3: TGCGCCAGCAGCCCCGAGGGTATCAATGAGCAGTTCTTC. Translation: CASSPEGINEQFF.

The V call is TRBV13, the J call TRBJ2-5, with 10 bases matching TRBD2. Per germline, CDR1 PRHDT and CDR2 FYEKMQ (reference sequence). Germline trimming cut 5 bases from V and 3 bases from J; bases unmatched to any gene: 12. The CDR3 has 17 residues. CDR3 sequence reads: CASSPIAGGALKETQYF. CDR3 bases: TGTGCCAGCAGCCCAATAGCGGGAGGCGCTCTCAAAGAGACCCAGTACTTC.

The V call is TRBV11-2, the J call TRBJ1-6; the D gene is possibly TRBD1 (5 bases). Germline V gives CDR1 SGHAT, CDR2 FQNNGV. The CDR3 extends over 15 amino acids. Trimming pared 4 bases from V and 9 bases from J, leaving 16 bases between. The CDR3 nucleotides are TGTGCCAGCAGCTCCCCACGGGGCCATTTTTCACCCCTCCACTTT. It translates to CASSSPRGHFSPLHF.

CDR3 bases: TGCAGCGTTGAGGACTTATGGAGGAACATTCAGTACTTC. Amino acid sequence: CSVEDLWRNIQYF. V and J are TRBV29-1 and TRBJ2-4; maybe TRBD2 (5 bases). In germline, CDR1 is SQVTM, CDR2 ANQGSEA. Trimming removed 3 bases at V and 7 bases at J, with 13 bases between. The CDR3 is 13 amino acids. Complete variable domain (other parts from reference TRBV29-1 and TRBJ2-4): SAVISQKPSRDICQRGTSLTIQCQVDSQVTMMFWYRQQPGQSLTLIATANQGSEATYESGFVIDKFPISRPNLTFSTLTVSNMSPEDSSIYLCSVEDLWRNIQYFGAGTRLSVL.

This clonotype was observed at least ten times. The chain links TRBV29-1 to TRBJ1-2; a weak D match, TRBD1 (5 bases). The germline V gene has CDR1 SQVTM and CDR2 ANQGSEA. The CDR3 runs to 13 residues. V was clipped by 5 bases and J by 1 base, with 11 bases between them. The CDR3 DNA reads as TGCAGCGTTTCTCAGGGCCTTAACTATGGCTACACCTTC. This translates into CSVSQGLNYGYTF.

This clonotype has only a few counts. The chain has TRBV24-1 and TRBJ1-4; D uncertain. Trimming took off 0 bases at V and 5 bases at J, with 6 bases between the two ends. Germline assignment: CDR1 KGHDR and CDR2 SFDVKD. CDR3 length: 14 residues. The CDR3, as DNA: TGTGCCACCAGTGATTTGCCCCCCAATGAAAAACTGTTTTTT. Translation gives CATSDLPPNEKLFF.

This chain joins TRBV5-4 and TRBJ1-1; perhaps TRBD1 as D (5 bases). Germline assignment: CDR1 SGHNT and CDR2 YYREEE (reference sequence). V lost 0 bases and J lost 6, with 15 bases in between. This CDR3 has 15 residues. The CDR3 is CASSLGGRSRAEAFF. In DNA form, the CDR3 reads TGTGCCAGCAGCTTGGGGGGCAGGAGTAGGGCTGAAGCTTTCTTT. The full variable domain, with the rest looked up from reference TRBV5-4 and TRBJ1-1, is ETGVTQSPTHLIKTRGQQVTLRCSSQSGHNTVSWYQQALGQGPQFIFQYYREEENGRGNFPPRFSGLQFPNYSSELNVNALELDDSALYLCASSLGGRSRAEAFFGQGTRLTVV.

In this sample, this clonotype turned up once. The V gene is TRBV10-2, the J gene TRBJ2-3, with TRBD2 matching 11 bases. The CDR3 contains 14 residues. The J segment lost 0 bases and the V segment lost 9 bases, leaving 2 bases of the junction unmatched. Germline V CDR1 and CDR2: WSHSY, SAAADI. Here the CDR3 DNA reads TGCGCCAGTGGGACTAGCGGTAGCACAGATACGCAGTATTTT. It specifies CASGTSGSTDTQYF.

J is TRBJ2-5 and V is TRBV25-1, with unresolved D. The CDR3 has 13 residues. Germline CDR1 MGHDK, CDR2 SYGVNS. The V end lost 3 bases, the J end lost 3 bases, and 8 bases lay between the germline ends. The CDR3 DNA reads TGTGCCAGCAGTGATCGAGAAAAAGAGACCCAGTACTTC. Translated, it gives CASSDREKETQYF. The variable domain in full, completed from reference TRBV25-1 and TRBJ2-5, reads EADIYQTPRYLVIGTGKKITLECSQTMGHDKMYWYQQDPGMELHLIHYSYGVNSTEKGDLSSESTVSRIRTEHFPLTLESARPSHTSQYLCASSDREKETQYFGPGTRLLVL.

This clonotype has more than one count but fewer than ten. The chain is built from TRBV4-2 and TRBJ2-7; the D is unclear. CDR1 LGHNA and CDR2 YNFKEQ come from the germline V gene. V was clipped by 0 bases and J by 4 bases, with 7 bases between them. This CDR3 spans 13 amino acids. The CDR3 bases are TGTGCCAGCAGCCAAGATAGGGCTTACGAGCAGTACTTC. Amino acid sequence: CASSQDRAYEQYF.

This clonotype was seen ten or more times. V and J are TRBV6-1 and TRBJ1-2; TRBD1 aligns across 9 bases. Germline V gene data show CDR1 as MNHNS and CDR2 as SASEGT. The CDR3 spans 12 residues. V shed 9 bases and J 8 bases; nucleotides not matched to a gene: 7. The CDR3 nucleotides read TGTGCCAGTGAACAGGGGGCAGGAGGCTACACCTTC. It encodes CASEQGAGGYTF.

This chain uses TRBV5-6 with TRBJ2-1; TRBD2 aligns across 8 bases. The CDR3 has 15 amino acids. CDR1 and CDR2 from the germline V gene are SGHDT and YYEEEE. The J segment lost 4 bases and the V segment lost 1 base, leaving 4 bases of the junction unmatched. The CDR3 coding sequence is TGTGCCAGCAGCTTGTTCAGCGGGAGTTACAATGAGCAGTTCTTC. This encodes CASSLFSGSYNEQFF. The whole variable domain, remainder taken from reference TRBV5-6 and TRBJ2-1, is DAGVTQSPTHLIKTRGQQVTLRCSPKSGHDTVSWYQQALGQGPQFIFQYYEEEERQRGNFPDRFSGHQFPNYSSELNVNALLLGDSALYLCASSLFSGSYNEQFFGPGTRLTVL.

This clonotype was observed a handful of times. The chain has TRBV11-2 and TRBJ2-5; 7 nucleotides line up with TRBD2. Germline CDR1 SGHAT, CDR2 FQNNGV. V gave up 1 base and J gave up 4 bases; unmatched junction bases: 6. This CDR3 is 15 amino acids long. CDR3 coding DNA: TGTGCCAGCAGCTTAGTAGGGACTAAAGGAGAGACCCAGTACTTC. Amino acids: CASSLVGTKGETQYF. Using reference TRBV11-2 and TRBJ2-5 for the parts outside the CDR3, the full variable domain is EAGVAQSPRYKIIEKRQSVAFWCNPISGHATLYWYQQILGQGPKLLIQFQNNGVVDDSQLPKDRFSAERLKGVDSTLKIQPAKLEDSAVYLCASSLVGTKGETQYFGPGTRLLVL.

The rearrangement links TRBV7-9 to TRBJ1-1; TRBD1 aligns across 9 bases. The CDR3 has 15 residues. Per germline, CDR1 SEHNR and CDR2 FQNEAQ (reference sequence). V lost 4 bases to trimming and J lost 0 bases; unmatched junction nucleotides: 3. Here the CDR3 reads CASSYGQGMNTEAFF. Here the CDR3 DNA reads TGTGCCAGCAGCTACGGACAGGGGATGAACACTGAAGCTTTCTTT.

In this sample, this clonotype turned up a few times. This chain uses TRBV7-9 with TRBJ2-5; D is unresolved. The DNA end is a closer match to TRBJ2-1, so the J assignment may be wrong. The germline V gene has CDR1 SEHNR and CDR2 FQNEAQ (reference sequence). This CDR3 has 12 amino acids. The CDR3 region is CASSILIETQFF. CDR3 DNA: TGTGCCAGCAGCATCCTTATAGAGACCCAGTTCTTC.

As DNA, the CDR3 is TGCAGTGCTAGAGGGACTGGACAGGGAGCCTACGAGCAGTACTTC. It specifies CSARGTGQGAYEQYF. V and J are TRBV20-1 and TRBJ2-7; 8 nucleotides agree with TRBD1. Germline loops: CDR1 DFQATT, CDR2 SNEGSKA (reference sequence). The CDR3 is 15 amino acids. V shed 1 base, J shed 2 bases, and the junction held 7 bases outside the gene matches.

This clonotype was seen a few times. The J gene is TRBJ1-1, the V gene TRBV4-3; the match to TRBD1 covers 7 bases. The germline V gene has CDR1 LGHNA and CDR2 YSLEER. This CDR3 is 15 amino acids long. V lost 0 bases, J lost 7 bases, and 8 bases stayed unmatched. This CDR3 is CASSQEGRGSNEAFF. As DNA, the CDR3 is TGCGCCAGCAGCCAAGAAGGCAGGGGGTCCAATGAAGCTTTCTTT.

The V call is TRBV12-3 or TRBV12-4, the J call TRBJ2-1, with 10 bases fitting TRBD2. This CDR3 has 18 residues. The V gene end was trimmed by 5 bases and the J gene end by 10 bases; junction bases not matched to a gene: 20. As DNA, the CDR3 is TGTGCCAGCAGTCCTTCCGTTTTTGCTAGCGGGGGTCGGCACGAGCAGTTCTTC. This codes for CASSPSVFASGGRHEQFF.

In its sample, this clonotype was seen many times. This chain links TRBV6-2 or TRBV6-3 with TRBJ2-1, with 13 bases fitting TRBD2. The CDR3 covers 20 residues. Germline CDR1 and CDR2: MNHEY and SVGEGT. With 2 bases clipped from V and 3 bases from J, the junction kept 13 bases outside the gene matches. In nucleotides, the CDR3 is TGTGCCAGCAGTTACCCTACTAGCGGGAGGGCCCTCGGAAGCTACAATGAGCAGTTCTTC. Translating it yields CASSYPTSGRALGSYNEQFF.

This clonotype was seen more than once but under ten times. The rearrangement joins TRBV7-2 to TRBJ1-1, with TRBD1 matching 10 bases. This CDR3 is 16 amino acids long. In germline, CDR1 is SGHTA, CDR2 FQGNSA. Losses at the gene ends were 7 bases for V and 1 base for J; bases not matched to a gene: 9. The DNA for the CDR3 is TGTGCCAGCACAGACAGGGGGCGTATCGGGAACACTGAAGCTTTCTTT. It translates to CASTDRGRIGNTEAFF. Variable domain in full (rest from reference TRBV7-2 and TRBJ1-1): GAGVSQSPSNKVTEKGKDVELRCDPISGHTALYWYRQSLGQGLEFLIYFQGNSAPDKSGLPSDRFSAERTGGSVSTLTIQRTQQEDSAVYLCASTDRGRIGNTEAFFGQGTRLTVV.

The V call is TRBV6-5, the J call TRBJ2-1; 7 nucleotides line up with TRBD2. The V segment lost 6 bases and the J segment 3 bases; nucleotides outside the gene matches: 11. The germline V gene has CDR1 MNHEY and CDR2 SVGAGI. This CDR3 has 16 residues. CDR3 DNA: TGTGCCAGCAGACCCAATGGCGGGAGTTTCTACAATGAGCAGTTCTTC. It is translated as CASRPNGGSFYNEQFF.

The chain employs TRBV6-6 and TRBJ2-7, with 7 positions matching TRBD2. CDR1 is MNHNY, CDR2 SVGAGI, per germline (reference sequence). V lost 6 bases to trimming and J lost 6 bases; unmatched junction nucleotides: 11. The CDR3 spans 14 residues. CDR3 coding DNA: TGTGCCAGCAGCTGGGACTATCCACCGTCCGAGCAGTACTTC. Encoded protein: CASSWDYPPSEQYF.

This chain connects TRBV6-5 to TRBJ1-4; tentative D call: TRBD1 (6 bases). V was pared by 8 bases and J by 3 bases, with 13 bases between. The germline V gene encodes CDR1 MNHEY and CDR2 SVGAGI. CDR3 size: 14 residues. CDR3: CASGNRAANEKLFF. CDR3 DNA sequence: TGTGCCAGCGGCAACAGGGCGGCTAATGAAAAACTGTTTTTT.